The entry that follows covers one T cell receptor (beta chain) sequence. A junction end diverges from the germline sequence, so it may reflect a read error. There are 13 residues in the CDR3. Germline values: CDR1 MNHEY, CDR2 SMNVEV (reference sequence). These data are taken from a study of blood T cells in healthy people across ages. Primers used in a second PCR of about 7 to 11 cycles were a sample-barcoded 5' primer and a J-beta primer mix. All samples gave at least 2.5 million CDR3-containing paired-end reads. MiXCR, run by TCRdb on the 5' RACE reads, gives a single entry per CDR3 protein. Among 1.5 million to 1.9 million distinct CDR3 sequences listed, approximately 43% were seen once.

This TCR came from a woman aged 18-30 years in good health. V usage is TRBV27 and J usage is TRBJ2-3; tentative D call: TRBD2 (7 bases). Sample: blood. As DNA, the CDR3 is TGTGCCGGCAGTTCCCTAGGGGGGGGCGAGCAGTACTTT. Protein sequence: CAGSSLGGGEQYF.